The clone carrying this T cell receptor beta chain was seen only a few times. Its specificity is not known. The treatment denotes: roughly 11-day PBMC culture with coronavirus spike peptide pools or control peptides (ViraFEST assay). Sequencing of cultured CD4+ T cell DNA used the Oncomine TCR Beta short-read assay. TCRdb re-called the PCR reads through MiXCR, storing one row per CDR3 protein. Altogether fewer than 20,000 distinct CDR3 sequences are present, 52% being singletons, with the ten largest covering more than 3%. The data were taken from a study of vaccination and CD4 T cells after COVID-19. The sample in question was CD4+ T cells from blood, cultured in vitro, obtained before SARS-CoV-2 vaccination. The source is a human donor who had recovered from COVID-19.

CDR3 sequence reads: CASSINGQGNSNQPQHF. CDR3 bases: TGTGCCAGTAGTATCAACGGACAAGGAAATAGCAATCAGCCCCAGCATTTT. This sequence joins TRBV19 and TRBJ1-5; D is possibly TRBD1 (5 bases). Germline CDR1 is LNHDA and CDR2 is SQIVND (reference sequence). This CDR3 has 17 residues. V shed 3 bases and J shed 0 bases, with 15 bases lying between them.